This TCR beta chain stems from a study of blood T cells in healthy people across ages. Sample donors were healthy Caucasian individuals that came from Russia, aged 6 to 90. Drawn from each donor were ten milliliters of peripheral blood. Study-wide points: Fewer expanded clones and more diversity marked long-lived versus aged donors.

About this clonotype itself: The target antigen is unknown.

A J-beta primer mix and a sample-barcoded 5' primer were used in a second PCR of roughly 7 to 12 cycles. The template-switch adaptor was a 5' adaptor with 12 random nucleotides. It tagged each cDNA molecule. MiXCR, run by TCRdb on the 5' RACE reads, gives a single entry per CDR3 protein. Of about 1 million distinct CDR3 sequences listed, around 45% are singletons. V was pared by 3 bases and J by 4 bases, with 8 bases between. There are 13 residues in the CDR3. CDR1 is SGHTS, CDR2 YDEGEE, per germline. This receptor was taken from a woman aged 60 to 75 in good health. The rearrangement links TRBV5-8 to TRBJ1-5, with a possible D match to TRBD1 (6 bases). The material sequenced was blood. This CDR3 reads CASSSDRNQPQHF. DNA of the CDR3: TGTGCCAGCAGCTCGGACAGAAATCAGCCCCAGCATTTT.